This T cell receptor (beta chain) was captured in a study of blood T cell repertoires in COVID-19. With 0 bases removed from V and 6 bases from J, the gap between germline ends came to 10 bases. Per the germline V gene, CDR1 is SGDLS and CDR2 is YYNGEE. This CDR3 has 14 residues. Libraries were prepared by immunoSEQ multiplex PCR; TCRdb keeps only in-frame clonotypes and omits some of them. This repertoire shows fewer than 450,000 clones, approximately 88% found once; its top ten account for approximately 2%. The sequence derives from a woman aged 40-49 years with acute COVID-19. Sequenced input: PBMCs or T cells enriched from blood (not recorded which). V gene TRBV9 combines with J gene TRBJ2-1; TRBD1 might be the D (6 bases). The CDR3 DNA is TGTGCCAGCAGCGTAGATAACAGGGCCAATGAGCAGTTCTTC. Translation gives CASSVDNRANEQFF.